The 4 T cell receptor beta chains given below trace back to one sample, sequenced in a study of T cell clonality in common variable immunodeficiency. Study outcomes and limitations: Fewer deletions and N-nucleotide insertions were reportedly seen in common variable immunodeficiency TCR beta sequences.

These receptors are not linked to any known antigen. Produced via immunoSEQ multiplex PCR; TCRdb's table is partial and in-frame only. The sample was found to contain 25,000 to 35,000 clones, and every one recurs. The sequencing sample was made of peripheral blood mononuclear cells. These receptors originate from a human donor with common variable immunodeficiency.

This clone was found many times. CDR3 amino acids: CASSFRTGSGLFYGYTF. The CDR3 bases that were read are TGTGCCAGCAGCTTTCGGACAGGGTCGGGACTATTCTATGGC. The V call is TRBV7-8, the J call TRBJ1-2, with TRBD1 identical over 8 bases. The CDR3 goes on 3 residues after the read ends, and that part is filled in from the germline J gene. The CDR3 spans 17 residues. Germline V CDR1 and CDR2: SGHVS, FQNEAQ. V gave up 3 bases and J gave up 4 bases; unmatched junction bases: 13.

This clone came up a few times. Read coverage stops 3 residues before the CDR3 terminus; the germline J gene supplies the remainder. The rearrangement links TRBV10-3 to TRBJ2-1, with 8 nucleotides matching TRBD1. V lost 4 bases and J lost 0; bases outside the gene matches: 2. Germline CDR1 is ENHRY and CDR2 is SYGVKD. The CDR3 is made up of 15 amino acids. CDR3 DNA (partial): TGTGCCATCAGTGGTACAGGGGGCTCCTACAATGAG. As protein: CAISGTGGSYNE. The complete CDR3 reads CAISGTGGSYNEQFF.

Ten or more counts support this clone. The missing CDR3 end, 3 residues past where the read stops, is filled in from the germline J gene. Other nucleotide sequences from this sample produce the same CDR3. The rearrangement links TRBV18 to TRBJ1-1, with 7 bases that match TRBD1. With V trimmed by 3 bases and J by 0 bases, 7 bases remained unmatched. The CDR3 consists of 16 residues. Germline CDR1 and CDR2: KGHSH and LQKENI. The DNA read from the CDR3 is TGTGCCAGCTCACCGGATTGGACAGGTGTGAACACTGAA. It yields the protein CASSPDWTGVNTE. The full-length CDR3 reads as CASSPDWTGVNTEAFF.

In this sample, this clone turned up a few times. The read finishes 3 residues shy of the CDR3 end, and the germline J gene is used to complete it. V usage is TRBV2 and J usage is TRBJ1-4; D perhaps matches TRBD1 (5 bases). The V gene lost 5 bases and the J gene lost 5 bases, with 21 bases spanning the gap. The germline V gene encodes CDR1 SNHLY and CDR2 FYNNEI. The CDR3 consists of 17 residues. This chain's CDR3 is CASSPPGVGDWNEKLFF. The DNA read from the CDR3 is TGTGCCAGCAGTCCACCTGGAGTCGGGGACTGGAATGAAAAA.